What follows is one TCR beta chain and its context. Its antigen is still unknown. Deletions cut 0 bases from V and 6 bases from J, with 15 bases between. This CDR3 comprises 16 residues. From germline, CDR1 is GTSNPN and CDR2 SVGIG (reference sequence). This entry belongs to a study of cytomegalovirus exposure and HLA in healthy donors. Across the study: From donors who were HLA-typed, an early data release held around 80 million unique TCRs. Study-wide results and limits: In an earlier analysis, about 87% or about 30%: the productive usage of most TCR beta V segments. A later analysis linked a missense variant in DCLRE1C to the trimming of TCR beta V and J genes.

PCR used 60 Vbeta primers and 13 Jbeta primers. The table came from immunoSEQ multiplex PCR; TCRdb's copy has only in-frame clones and leaves some out. The data contain around 130,000 clones, 75% to 85% of them seen just once; the ten biggest clones take up roughly 3.5%. Material for sequencing was PBMCs. The J gene is TRBJ1-6, the V gene TRBV30, with D possibly matching TRBD1 (5 bases). This clonotype originated in a male donor in good health and CMV-seronegative. The CDR3 coding sequence is TGTGCCTGGAGTGTACTTTTTCGACAGTCTAATTCACCCCTCCACTTT. Translated: CAWSVLFRQSNSPLHF.